The next 14 T cell receptor beta chains were all read from a single sample in a study of CD8 T cells in ankylosing spondylitis. In TCRdb, the 5' RACE reads were re-called with MiXCR into one record per CDR3 protein. Among roughly 190,000 distinct CDR3 sequences listed, about 13% were seen once. The specimen was blood, either unsorted or a sorted T cell fraction (not recorded which). These receptors all stem from a male donor with ankylosing spondylitis or in good health (not recorded which).

This clonotype was seen repeatedly, ten times or more. The chain is built from TRBV29-1 and TRBJ2-1; 7 bases map to TRBD1. Germline V gene lookup returns CDR1 SQVTM and CDR2 ANQGSEA. Trimming took 1 base from V and 8 from J; bases not matched to a gene: 11. This CDR3 has 15 amino acids. The CDR3 nucleotides read TGCAGCGTTGAAGGCGGACAGGCTATAAGGTATGAGCAGTTCTTC. Translated, it gives CSVEGGQAIRYEQFF.

In its sample, this clonotype was seen a few times. The CDR3 DNA sequence: TGTGCCAGCAGTTTGATCTGGAGCGGGGGCTACAATGAGCAGTTCTTC. It encodes CASSLIWSGGYNEQFF. The chain employs TRBV6-5 and TRBJ2-1, with 8 nucleotides matching TRBD2. J gave up 3 bases and V 4 bases, and 8 bases lay outside the gene matches. The germline V gene encodes CDR1 MNHEY and CDR2 SVGAGI. This CDR3 spans 16 amino acids.

This clonotype was seen more than once but under ten times. The chain uses TRBV7-9 and TRBJ2-3; 8 bases are shared with TRBD2. Germline CDR1 SEHNR, CDR2 FQNEAQ (reference sequence). The CDR3 contains 15 residues. The V and J ends lost 7 bases and 4 bases, in that order; junction bases with no gene match: 10. CDR3 sequence (DNA): TGTGCCAGCACCGTAGTGGGACTAGGCCCAGATACGCAGTATTTT. Protein: CASTVVGLGPDTQYF. The variable domain in full, with the rest retrieved from reference TRBV7-9 and TRBJ2-3, is DTGVSQNPRHKITKRGQNVTFRCDPISEHNRLYWYRQTLGQGPEFLTYFQNEAQLEKSRLLSDRFSAERPKGSFSTLEIQRTEQGDSAMYLCASTVVGLGPDTQYFGPGTRLTVL.

The gene calls are TRBV20-1 and TRBJ2-7; a possible D gene is TRBD1 (5 bases). Germline CDR1 is DFQATT and CDR2 is SNEGSKA (reference sequence). V lost 3 bases and J 4 bases, leaving 13 bases between the germline ends. The CDR3 spans 13 residues. In DNA form, the CDR3 reads TGCAGTGCTAGGGGGCGCCTATCTTACGAGCAGTACTTC. This gives the protein CSARGRLSYEQYF.

This clonotype showed up many times. V and J are TRBV7-9 and TRBJ1-5; no reliable D call. Germline CDR1 and CDR2: SEHNR and FQNEAQ (reference sequence). V lost 1 base and J lost 7, with 5 bases in between. This CDR3 is 12 amino acids long. CDR3 amino acids: CASSLEEQPQHF. CDR3 DNA sequence: TGTGCCAGCAGCTTAGAGGAGCAGCCCCAGCATTTT.

As for this clonotype: At one of its ends the junction is not consistent with the germline gene, which may arise from a read error. The V and J genes are TRBV10-2 and TRBJ1-5; D gene unclear. CDR1 WSHSY and CDR2 SAAADI come from the germline V gene. The CDR3 has 13 amino acids. The CDR3 DNA sequence: TGCGCCAGCAGGGAGTTTGGCAATCAGCCCCAGCATTTT. Translation gives CASREFGNQPQHF.

The DNA for the CDR3 is TGCGCCAGCAGCTCCTATGGAGGGACCTACGAGCAGTACTTC. Its translation is CASSSYGGTYEQYF. The genes are TRBV5-1 and TRBJ2-7; perhaps TRBD2 as D (6 bases). Between the trimmed V and J ends, which lost 3 bases and 2 bases, there was a span of 12 bases. Germline CDR1 is SGHRS and CDR2 is YFSETQ. The CDR3 loop spans 14 amino acids.

This chain connects TRBV27 to TRBJ2-3, with D perhaps matching TRBD1 (5 bases). Germline CDR1 and CDR2: MNHEY and SMNVEV (reference sequence). This CDR3 has 12 amino acids. Trimming removed 5 bases at V and 11 bases at J, with 14 bases between. The CDR3 DNA reads as TGTGCCAGCAGTACACAGGCCTGGGGGCAGTATTTT. Translation gives CASSTQAWGQYF.

This clonotype turned up a few times. The chain combines TRBV12-3 or TRBV12-4 with TRBJ2-1, with D possibly matching TRBD2 (7 bases). The V gene lost 7 bases and the J gene lost 8 bases, with 24 bases spanning the gap. CDR3 size: 16 residues. The CDR3 loop reads CASNHWEQGGIYEQFF. In DNA form, the CDR3 reads TGTGCCAGCAATCACTGGGAACAGGGAGGGATCTATGAGCAGTTCTTC.

In its sample, this clonotype was seen a few times. The chain links TRBV7-9 to TRBJ1-4; D is perhaps TRBD1 (6 bases). Deletions cut 8 bases from V and 4 bases from J, with 11 bases between. Germline V lookup: CDR1 SEHNR, CDR2 FQNEAQ (reference sequence). The CDR3 length is 13 residues. The CDR3 DNA sequence: TGTGCCAGCGGGACACTTGATAATGAAAAACTGTTTTTT. Residues: CASGTLDNEKLFF.

The CDR3 coding sequence is TGTGCCAGCAGTTACCCAAATTACTACGAGCAGTACTTC. Translated: CASSYPNYYEQYF. The rearrangement uses TRBV27 and TRBJ2-7; D gene ambiguous. The germline V and J ends were trimmed by 4 bases and 3 bases, with 10 bases remaining between them. Germline V CDR1 and CDR2: MNHEY, SMNVEV (reference sequence). The CDR3 is 13 residues long.

This clonotype was counted only a few times. The V and J genes are TRBV5-1 and TRBJ1-1, with TRBD1 as a possible D gene (6 bases). The V end was cut by 3 bases, the J end by 1 base, with 10 bases between. Germline V gene data show CDR1 as SGHRS and CDR2 as YFSETQ. CDR3 size: 14 residues. This CDR3 reads CASSWGHSNTEAFF. The CDR3 region has the DNA TGCGCCAGCAGCTGGGGACATTCGAACACTGAAGCTTTCTTT.

This CDR3 is CASRPRTGGTEAFF. The CDR3 nucleotides are TGTGCCAGCAGACCAAGGACAGGGGGCACTGAAGCTTTCTTT. The chain is built from TRBV7-9 and TRBJ1-1; 10 bases line up with TRBD1. The V and J ends lost 6 bases and 4 bases, in that order; junction bases with no gene match: 5. The germline V gene has CDR1 SEHNR and CDR2 FQNEAQ (reference sequence). The CDR3 consists of 14 residues.

The chain recombines TRBV12-3 or TRBV12-4 with TRBJ1-2; tentatively, D is TRBD1 (6 bases). This CDR3 is 15 amino acids long. V was trimmed by 8 bases and J by 3 bases, leaving 19 bases between them. This chain's CDR3 is CASGEVGGWDYGYTF. The CDR3 DNA reads as TGTGCCAGCGGTGAGGTCGGGGGCTGGGACTATGGCTACACCTTC.